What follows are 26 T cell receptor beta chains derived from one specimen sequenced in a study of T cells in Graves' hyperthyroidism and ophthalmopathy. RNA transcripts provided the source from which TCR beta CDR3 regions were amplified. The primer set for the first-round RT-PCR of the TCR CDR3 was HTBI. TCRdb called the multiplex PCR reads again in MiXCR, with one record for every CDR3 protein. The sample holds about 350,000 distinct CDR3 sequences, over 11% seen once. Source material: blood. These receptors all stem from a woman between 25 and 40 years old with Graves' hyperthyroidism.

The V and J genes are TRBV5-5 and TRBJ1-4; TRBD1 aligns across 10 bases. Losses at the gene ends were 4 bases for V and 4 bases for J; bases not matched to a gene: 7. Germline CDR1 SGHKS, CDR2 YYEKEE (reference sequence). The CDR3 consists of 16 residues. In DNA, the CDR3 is TGTGCCAGCAGCGACAGGGGGCTGTCTAATAATGAAAAACTGTTTTTT. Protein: CASSDRGLSNNEKLFF.

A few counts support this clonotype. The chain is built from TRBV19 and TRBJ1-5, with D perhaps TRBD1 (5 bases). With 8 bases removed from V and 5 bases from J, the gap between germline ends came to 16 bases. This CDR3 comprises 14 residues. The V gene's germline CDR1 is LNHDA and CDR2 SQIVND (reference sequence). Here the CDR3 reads CASSLPREDQPQHF. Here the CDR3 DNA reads TGTGCCAGTTCCCTTCCCAGGGAGGATCAGCCCCAGCATTTT.

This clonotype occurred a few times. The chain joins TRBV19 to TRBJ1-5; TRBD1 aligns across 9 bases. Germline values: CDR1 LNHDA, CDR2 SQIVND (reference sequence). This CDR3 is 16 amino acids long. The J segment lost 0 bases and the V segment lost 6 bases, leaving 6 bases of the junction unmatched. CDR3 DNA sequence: TGTGCCAGTAGATTCGGGACAGGGCATAGCAATCAGCCCCAGCATTTT. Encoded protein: CASRFGTGHSNQPQHF. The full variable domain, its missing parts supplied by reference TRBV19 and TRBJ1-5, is DGGITQSPKYLFRKEGQNVTLSCEQNLNHDAMYWYRQDPGQGLRLIYYSQIVNDFQKGDIAEGYSVSREKKESFPLTVTSAQKNPTAFYLCASRFGTGHSNQPQHFGDGTRLSIL.

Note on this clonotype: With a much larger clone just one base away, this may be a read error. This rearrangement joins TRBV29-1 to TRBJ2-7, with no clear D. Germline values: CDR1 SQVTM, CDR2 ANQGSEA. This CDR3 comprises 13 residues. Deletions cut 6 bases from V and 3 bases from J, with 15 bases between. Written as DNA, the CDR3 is TGCAGCGTGGGGAAGGCCTACTTCTACGAGCAGTACTTC. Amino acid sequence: CSVGKAYFYEQYF.

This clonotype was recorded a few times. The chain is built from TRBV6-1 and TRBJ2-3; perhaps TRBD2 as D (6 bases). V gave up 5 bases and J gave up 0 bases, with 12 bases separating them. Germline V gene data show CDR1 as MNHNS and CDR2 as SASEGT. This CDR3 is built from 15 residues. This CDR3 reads CASSYLSGSTDTQYF. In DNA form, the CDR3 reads TGTGCCAGCAGTTATTTAAGCGGGAGCACAGATACGCAGTATTTT.

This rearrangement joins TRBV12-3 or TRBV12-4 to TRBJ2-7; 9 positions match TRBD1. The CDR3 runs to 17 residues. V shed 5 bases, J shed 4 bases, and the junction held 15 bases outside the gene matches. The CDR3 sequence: CASSPGTGTGLVYEQYF. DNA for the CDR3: TGTGCCAGCAGTCCCGGGACAGGGACAGGCTTGGTTTACGAGCAGTACTTC.

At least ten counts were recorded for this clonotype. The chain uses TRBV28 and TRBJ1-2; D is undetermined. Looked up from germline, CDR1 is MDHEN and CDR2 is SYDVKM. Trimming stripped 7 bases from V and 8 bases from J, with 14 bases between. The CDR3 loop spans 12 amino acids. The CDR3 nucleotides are TGTGCCAGCAATCAGACACCCGTAGGCTACACCTTC. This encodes CASNQTPVGYTF.

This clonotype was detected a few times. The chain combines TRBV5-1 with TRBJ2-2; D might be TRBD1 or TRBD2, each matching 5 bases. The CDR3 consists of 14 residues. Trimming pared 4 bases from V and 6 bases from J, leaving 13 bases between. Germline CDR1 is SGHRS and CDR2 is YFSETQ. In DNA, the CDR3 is TGCGCCAGCAGCGTGGGGGTACAATCCGGGGAGCTGTTTTTT. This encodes CASSVGVQSGELFF.

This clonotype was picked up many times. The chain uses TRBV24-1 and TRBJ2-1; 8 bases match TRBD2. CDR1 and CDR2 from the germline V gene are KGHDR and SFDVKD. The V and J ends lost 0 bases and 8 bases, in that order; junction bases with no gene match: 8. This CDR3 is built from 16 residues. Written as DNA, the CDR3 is TGTGCCACCAGTGATTTGGACGGGAGGGCCGTCGATGAGCAGTTCTTC. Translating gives CATSDLDGRAVDEQFF.

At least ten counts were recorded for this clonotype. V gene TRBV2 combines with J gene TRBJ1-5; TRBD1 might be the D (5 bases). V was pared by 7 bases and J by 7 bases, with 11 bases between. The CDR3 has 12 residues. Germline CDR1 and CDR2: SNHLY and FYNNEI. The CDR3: CASKDIGQPQHF. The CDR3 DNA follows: TGTGCCAGCAAGGACATAGGACAGCCCCAGCATTTT.

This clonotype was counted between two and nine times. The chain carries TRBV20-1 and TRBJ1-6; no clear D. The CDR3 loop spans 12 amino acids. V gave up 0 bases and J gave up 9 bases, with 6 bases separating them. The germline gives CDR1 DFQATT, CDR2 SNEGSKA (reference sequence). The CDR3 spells CSAREVRSPLHF. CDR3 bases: TGCAGTGCTAGAGAAGTTCGTTCACCCCTCCACTTT.

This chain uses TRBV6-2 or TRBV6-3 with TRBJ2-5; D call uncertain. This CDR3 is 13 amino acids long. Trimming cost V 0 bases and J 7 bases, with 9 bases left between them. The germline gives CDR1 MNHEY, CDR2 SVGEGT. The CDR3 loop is CASSYSTLGTQYF. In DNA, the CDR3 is TGTGCCAGCAGTTACTCCACTCTCGGGACCCAGTACTTC.

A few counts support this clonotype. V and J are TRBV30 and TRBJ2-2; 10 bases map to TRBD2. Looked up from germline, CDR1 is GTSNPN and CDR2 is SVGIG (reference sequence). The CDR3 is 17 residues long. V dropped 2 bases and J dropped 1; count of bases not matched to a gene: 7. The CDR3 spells CAWSPTRTSGNTGELFF. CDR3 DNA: TGTGCCTGGAGTCCCACAAGGACTAGCGGGAACACCGGGGAGCTGTTTTTT.

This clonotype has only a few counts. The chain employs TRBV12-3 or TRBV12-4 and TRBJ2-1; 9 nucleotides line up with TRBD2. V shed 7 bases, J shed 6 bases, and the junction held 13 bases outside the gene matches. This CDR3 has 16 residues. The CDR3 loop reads CASTQETSGFCNEQFF. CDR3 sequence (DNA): TGTGCCAGCACCCAGGAGACTAGCGGCTTCTGCAATGAGCAGTTCTTC.

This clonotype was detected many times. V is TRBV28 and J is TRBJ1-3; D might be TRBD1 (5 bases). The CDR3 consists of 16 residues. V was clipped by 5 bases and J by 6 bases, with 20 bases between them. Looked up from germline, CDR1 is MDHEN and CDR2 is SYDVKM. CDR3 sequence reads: CASSPPGPGLKNTIYF. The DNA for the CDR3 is TGTGCCAGCAGTCCTCCCGGACCGGGACTGAAAAACACCATATATTTT.

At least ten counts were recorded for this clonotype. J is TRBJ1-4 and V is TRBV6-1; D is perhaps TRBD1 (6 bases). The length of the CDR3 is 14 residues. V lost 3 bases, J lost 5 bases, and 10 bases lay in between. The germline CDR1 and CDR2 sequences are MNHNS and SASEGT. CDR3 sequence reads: CASSDTGLNEKLFF. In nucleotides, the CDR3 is TGTGCCAGCAGTGATACAGGGTTGAATGAAAAACTGTTTTTT.

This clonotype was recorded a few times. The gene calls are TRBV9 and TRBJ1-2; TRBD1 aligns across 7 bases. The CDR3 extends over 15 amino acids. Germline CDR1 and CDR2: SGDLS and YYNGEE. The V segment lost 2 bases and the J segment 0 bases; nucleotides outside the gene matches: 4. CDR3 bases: TGTGCCAGCAGCGTCGCGACAGGGACTAACTATGGCTACACCTTC. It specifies CASSVATGTNYGYTF.

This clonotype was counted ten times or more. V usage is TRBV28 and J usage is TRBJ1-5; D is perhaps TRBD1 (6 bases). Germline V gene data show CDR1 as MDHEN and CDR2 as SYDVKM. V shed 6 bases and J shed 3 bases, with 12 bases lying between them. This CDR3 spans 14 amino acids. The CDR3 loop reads CASSPGQYNQPQHF. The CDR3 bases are TGTGCCAGCAGCCCCGGACAGTACAATCAGCCCCAGCATTTT.

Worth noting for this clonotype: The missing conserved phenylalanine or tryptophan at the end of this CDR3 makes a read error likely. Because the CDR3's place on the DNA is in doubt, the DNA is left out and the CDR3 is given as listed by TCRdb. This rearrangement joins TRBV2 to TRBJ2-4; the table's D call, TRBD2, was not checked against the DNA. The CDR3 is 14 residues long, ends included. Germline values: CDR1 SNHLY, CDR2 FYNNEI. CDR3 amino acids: CARAPLAGFGHSVL.

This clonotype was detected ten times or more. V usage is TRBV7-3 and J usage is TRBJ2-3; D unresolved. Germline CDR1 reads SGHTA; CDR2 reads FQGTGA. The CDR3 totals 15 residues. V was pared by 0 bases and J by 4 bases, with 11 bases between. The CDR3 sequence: CASSLTFPGADTQYF. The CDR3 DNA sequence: TGTGCCAGCAGCTTAACGTTCCCAGGAGCAGATACGCAGTATTTT. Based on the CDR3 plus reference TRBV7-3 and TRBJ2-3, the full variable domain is GAGVSQTPSNKVTEKGKYVELRCDPISGHTALYWYRQSLGQGPEFLIYFQGTGAADDSGLPNDRFFAVRPEGSVSTLKIQRTERGDSAVYLCASSLTFPGADTQYFGPGTRLTVL.

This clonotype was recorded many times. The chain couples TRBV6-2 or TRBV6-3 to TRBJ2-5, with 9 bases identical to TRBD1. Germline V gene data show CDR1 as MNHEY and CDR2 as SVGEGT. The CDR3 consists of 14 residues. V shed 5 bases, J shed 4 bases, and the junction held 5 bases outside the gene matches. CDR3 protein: CASSDPGQGETQYF. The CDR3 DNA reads TGTGCCAGCAGTGACCCGGGACAGGGAGAGACCCAGTACTTC.

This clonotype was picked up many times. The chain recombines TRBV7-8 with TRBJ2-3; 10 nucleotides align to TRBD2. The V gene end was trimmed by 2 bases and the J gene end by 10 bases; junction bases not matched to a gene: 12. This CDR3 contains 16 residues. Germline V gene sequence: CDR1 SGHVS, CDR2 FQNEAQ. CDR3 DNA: TGTGCCAGCAGCTTATTAGAGGCTAGCGGGAGCGGAGCGCAGTATTTT. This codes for CASSLLEASGSGAQYF.

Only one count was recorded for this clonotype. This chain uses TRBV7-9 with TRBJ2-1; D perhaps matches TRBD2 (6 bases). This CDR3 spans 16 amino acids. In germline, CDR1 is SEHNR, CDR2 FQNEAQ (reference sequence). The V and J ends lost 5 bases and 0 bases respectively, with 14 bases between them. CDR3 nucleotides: TGTGCCAGCAGCCCGCGACTAGTTCGCTCCTACAATGAGCAGTTCTTC. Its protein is CASSPRLVRSYNEQFF.

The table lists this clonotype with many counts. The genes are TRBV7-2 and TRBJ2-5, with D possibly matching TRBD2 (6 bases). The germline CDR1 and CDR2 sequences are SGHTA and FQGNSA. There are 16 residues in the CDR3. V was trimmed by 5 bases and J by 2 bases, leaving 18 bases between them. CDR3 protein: CASSPPRLGGQETQYF. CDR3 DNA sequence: TGTGCCAGCAGCCCCCCCCGATTGGGGGGACAAGAGACCCAGTACTTC.

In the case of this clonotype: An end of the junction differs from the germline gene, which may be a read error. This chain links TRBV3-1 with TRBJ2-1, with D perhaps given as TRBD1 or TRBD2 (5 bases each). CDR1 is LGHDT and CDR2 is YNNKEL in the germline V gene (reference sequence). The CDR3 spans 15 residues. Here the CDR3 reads CGSSPAVGTNNEQFF. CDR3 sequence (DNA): TGTGGCAGCAGCCCCGCCGTGGGGACGAACAATGAGCAGTTCTTC.

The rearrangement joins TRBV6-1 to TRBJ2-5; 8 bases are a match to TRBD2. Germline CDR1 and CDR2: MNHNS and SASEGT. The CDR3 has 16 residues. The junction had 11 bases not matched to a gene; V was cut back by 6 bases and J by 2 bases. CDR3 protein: CASSESGGGSQETQYF. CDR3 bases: TGTGCCAGCAGCGAATCCGGGGGGGGGTCACAAGAGACCCAGTACTTC.